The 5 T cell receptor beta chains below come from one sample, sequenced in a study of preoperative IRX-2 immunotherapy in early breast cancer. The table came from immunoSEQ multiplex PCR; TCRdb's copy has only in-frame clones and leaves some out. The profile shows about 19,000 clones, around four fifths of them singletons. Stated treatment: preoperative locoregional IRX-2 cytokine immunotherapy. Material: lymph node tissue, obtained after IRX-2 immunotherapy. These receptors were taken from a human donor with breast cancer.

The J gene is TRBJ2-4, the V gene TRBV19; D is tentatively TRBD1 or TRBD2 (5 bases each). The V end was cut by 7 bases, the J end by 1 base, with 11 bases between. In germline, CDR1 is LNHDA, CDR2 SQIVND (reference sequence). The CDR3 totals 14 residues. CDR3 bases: TGTGCCAGTACTAGAGGGGAGGCCAAAAACATTCAGTACTTC. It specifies CASTRGEAKNIQYF.

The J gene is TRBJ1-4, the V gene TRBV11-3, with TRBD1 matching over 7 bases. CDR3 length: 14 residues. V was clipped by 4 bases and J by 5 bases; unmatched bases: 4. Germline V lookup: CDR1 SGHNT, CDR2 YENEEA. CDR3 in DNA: TGTGCCAGCAGCTCACAGGGGTGGAATGAAAAACTGTTTTTT. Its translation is CASSSQGWNEKLFF.

The CDR3 nucleotides read TGTGCCAGCAGCTCGGACAGGGGGCAAGGTCAGCCCCAGCATTTT. It is translated as CASSSDRGQGQPQHF. J is TRBJ1-5 and V is TRBV9, with 11 bases lining up with TRBD1. CDR3 length: 15 residues. V was pared by 4 bases and J by 6 bases, with 6 bases of the junction left unmatched. The germline V gene has CDR1 SGDLS and CDR2 YYNGEE.

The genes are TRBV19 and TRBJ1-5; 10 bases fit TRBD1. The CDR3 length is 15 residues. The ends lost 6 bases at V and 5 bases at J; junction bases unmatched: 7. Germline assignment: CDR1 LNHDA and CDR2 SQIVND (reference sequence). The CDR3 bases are TGTGCCAGTAGGACTTGGGACAGGGGTTATCAGCCCCAGCATTTT. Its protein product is CASRTWDRGYQPQHF.

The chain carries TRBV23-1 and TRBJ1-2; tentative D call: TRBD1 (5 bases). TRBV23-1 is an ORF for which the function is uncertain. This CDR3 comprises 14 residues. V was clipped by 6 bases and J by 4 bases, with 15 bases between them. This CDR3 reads CASSQEEGSYGYTF. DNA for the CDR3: TGCGCCAGCAGCCAAGAGGAGGGGAGCTATGGCTACACCTTC.